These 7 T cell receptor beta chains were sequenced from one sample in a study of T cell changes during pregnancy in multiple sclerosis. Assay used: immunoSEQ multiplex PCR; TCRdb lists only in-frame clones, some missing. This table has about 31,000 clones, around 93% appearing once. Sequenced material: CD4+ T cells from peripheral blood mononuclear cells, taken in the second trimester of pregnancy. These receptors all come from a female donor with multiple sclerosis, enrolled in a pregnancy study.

The CDR3 region has the DNA TGCGCCAGCAGCCACCCCCGGGGGGGGGCAGGCTACGAGCAGTACTTC. Translated, it gives CASSHPRGGAGYEQYF. This rearrangement joins TRBV4-1 to TRBJ2-7, with 8 nucleotides matching TRBD2. The CDR3 length is 16 residues. V trimming: 3 bases; J trimming: 3 bases; junction bases outside the gene matches: 10. Germline CDR1 and CDR2: MGHRA and YSYEKL.

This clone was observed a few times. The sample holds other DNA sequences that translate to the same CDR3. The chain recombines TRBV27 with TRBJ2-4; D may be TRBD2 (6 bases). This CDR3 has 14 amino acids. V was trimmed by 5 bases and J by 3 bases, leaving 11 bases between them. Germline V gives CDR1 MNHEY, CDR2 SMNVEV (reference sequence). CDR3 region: CASSPQGGKNIQYF. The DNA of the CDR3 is TGTGCCAGCAGTCCGCAGGGAGGCAAAAACATTCAGTACTTC.

This CDR3 is CASSFRRGLAGVEQYF. CDR3 in DNA: TGTGCCAGCAGTTTTAGGAGGGGACTAGCGGGAGTCGAGCAGTACTTC. The chain links TRBV28 to TRBJ2-7; 14 bases agree with TRBD2. This CDR3 comprises 16 residues. J lost 6 bases, V lost 3 bases, and 7 bases had no gene match. The germline V gene encodes CDR1 MDHEN and CDR2 SYDVKM.

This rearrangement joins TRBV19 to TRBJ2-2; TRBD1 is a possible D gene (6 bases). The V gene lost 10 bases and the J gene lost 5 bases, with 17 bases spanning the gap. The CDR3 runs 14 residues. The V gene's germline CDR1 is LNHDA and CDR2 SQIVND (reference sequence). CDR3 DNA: TGTGCCACACAGGACAGAATCTTTACCGGGGAGCTGTTTTTT. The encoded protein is CATQDRIFTGELFF.

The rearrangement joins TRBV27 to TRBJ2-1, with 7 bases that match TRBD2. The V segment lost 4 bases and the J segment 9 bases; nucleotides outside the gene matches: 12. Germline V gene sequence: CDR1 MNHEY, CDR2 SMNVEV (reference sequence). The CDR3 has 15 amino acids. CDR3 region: CASSSAGEVLREQFF. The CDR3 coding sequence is TGTGCCAGCAGTTCGGCGGGAGAGGTGCTCCGTGAGCAGTTCTTC.

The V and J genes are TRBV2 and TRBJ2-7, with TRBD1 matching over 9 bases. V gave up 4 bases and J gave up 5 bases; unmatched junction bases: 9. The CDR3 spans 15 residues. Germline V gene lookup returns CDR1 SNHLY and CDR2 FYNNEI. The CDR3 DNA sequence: TGTGCCAGCAGTGCGGAAGGGACAGGGAGCAACGAGCAGTACTTC. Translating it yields CASSAEGTGSNEQYF.

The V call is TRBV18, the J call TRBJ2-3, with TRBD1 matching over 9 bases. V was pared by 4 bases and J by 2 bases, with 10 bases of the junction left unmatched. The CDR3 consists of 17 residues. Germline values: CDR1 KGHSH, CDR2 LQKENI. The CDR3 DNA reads TGTGCCAGCTCACGCACGGATACAGGGGGCAACACAGATACGCAGTATTTT. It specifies CASSRTDTGGNTDTQYF.